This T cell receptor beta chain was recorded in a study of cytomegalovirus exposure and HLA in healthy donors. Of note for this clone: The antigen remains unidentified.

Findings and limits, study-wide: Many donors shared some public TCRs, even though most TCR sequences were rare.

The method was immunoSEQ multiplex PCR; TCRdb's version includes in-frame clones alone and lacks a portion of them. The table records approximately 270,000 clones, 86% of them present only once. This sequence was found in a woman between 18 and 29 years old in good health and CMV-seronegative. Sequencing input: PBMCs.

The CDR3 spells CASSLAGLAQAYEQFF. CDR3 in DNA: TGCGCCAGCAGCTTGGCTGGACTAGCCCAGGCTTATGAGCAGTTCTTC. V and J are TRBV5-1 and TRBJ2-1, with 8 positions matching TRBD2. Germline loops: CDR1 SGHRS, CDR2 YFSETQ. This CDR3 has 16 amino acids. Trimming took 0 bases from V and 8 from J; bases not matched to a gene: 10.